This entry concerns a single T cell receptor (beta chain). Its antigen is unknown. The data were obtained in a study of T cell therapy after organ transplantation. Study outcomes and limitations: Minimal repertoire change after therapy followed marked pretherapy expansions in nonresponders.

CDR1 and CDR2 (germline): SGHAT, FQNNGV. The V end lost 5 bases, the J end lost 7 bases, and 17 bases lay between the germline ends. The CDR3 is made up of 15 amino acids. Only in-frame clones appear in the TCRdb table, and some are missing; sequencing was by immunoSEQ multiplex PCR. The data show about 18,000 clones, roughly four fifths seen once. The time point denotes: 4-8 weeks after completion of therapy. The specimen comprised CD8+ T cells from blood, sampled after autologous CMV-specific T cell therapy. The rearrangement uses TRBV11-2 and TRBJ1-4; possibly TRBD1 for D (6 bases). The origin of this receptor is a human patient who had received a solid organ transplant and had CMV disease. Some T cells may arise from the graft donor. The CDR3 region has the DNA TGTGCCAGCAGCCCGGTGACAGGAATTGGTGAAAAACTGTTTTTT. As protein: CASSPVTGIGEKLFF.